The 2 T cell receptor beta chains presented below share a single source sample, sequenced in a study of cytomegalovirus exposure and HLA in healthy donors. Primers for the PCR totalled 60 Vbeta and 13 Jbeta. TCRdb's copy holds only in-frame clones and misses some; the assay was immunoSEQ multiplex PCR. The sample's table shows some 40,000 clones. The source material was PBMCs. The receptor set was obtained from a male donor in good health and CMV-seronegative.

The chain has TRBV28 and TRBJ2-7, with 8 bases identical to TRBD2. This CDR3 has 17 amino acids. Germline V lookup: CDR1 MDHEN, CDR2 SYDVKM. The trim removed 5 bases at V and 6 bases at J, leaving 18 bases unmatched. Here the CDR3 reads CASSSAGAGLEIREQYF. The CDR3 nucleotides read TGTGCCAGCAGTAGCGCAGGGGCGGGACTAGAAATCCGCGAGCAGTACTTC.

This chain uses TRBV6-1 with TRBJ2-4, with 8 bases that match TRBD2. This CDR3 region has 15 residues. V was clipped by 6 bases and J by 8 bases; unmatched bases: 12. Germline lookup yields CDR1 MNHNS and CDR2 SASEGT. CDR3 nucleotide sequence: TGTGCCAGCAGCCCGAGCGGGGGAGGATCAGACATTCAGTACTTC. It is translated as CASSPSGGGSDIQYF.